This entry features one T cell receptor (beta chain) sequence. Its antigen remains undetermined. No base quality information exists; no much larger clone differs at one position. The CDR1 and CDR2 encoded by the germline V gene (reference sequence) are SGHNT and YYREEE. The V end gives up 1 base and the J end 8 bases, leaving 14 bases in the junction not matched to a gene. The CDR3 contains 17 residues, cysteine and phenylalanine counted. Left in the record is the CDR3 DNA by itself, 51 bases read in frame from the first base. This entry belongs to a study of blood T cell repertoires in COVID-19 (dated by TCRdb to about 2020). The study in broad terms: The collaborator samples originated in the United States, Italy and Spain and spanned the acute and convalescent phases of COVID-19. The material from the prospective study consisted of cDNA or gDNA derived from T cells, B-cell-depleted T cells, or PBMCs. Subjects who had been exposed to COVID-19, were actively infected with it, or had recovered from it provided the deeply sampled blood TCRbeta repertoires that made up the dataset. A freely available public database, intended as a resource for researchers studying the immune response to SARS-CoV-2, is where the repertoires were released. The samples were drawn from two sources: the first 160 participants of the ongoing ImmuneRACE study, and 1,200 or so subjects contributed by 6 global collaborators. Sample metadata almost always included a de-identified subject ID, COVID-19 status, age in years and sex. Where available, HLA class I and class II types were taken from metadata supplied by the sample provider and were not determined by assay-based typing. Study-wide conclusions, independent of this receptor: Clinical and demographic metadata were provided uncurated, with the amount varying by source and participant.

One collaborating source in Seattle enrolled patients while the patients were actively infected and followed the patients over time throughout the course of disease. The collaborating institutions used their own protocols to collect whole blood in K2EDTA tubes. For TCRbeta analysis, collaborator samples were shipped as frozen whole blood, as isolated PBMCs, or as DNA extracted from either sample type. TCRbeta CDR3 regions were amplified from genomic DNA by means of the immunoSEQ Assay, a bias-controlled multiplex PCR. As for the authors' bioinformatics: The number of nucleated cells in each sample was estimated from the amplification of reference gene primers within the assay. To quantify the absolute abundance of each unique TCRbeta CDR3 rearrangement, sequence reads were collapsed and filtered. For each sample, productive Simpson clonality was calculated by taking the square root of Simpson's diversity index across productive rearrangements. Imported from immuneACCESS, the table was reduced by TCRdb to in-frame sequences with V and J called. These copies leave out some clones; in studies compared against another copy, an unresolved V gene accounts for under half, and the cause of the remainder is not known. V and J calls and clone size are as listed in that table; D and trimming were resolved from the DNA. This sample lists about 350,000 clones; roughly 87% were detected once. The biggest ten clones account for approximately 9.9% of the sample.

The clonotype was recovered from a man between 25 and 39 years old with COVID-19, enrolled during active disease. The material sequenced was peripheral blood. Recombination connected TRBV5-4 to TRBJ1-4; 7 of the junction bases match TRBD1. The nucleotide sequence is TGTGCCAGCAGCTTGAATAGGGGGCACGGGGGAGGCGAAAAACTGTTTTTT. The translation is CASSLNRGHGGGEKLFF.